These 8 T cell receptor beta chains share one sample of origin, sequenced in a study of shared T cell receptors in the human thymus. Profiled with immunoSEQ multiplex PCR; TCRdb holds only in-frame clones, not every one. The sample lists approximately 660,000 clones, roughly 90% occurring once. The same data also went into a second study, on human thymus T cells.

Sequencing used thymocytes. All receptors come from a boy in the first two years of life with a congenital heart defect.

This clone was seen more than once but under ten times. The gene calls are TRBV11-2 and TRBJ2-7; 13 bases are shared with TRBD2. V shed 1 base and J 4 bases; nucleotides not matched to a gene: 13. The CDR3 length is 19 residues. CDR1 and CDR2 from the germline V gene are SGHAT and FQNNGV. CDR3 sequence: CASSLGGTSGMFFVYEQYF. CDR3 coding DNA: TGTGCCAGCAGCTTAGGCGGGACTAGCGGGATGTTTTTTGTTTACGAGCAGTACTTC.

The chain is built from TRBV9 and TRBJ2-1; 11 nucleotides line up with TRBD2. After removal of 4 bases from V and 5 bases from J, the junction contained 8 bases not matched to a gene. Per germline, CDR1 SGDLS and CDR2 YYNGEE. CDR3 length equals 16 residues. The CDR3 here is CASSPSGTSGNNEQFF. The CDR3 bases are TGTGCCAGCAGCCCGTCCGGGACTAGCGGAAACAATGAGCAGTTCTTC. The full variable domain, rest sourced from reference TRBV9 and TRBJ2-1, is DSGVTQTPKHLITATGQRVTLRCSPRSGDLSVYWYQQSLDQGLQFLIQYYNGEERAKGNILERFSAQQFPDLHSELNLSSLELGDSALYFCASSPSGTSGNNEQFFGPGTRLTVL.

V and J are TRBV28 and TRBJ1-5; 9 positions agree with TRBD1. V lost 5 bases and J lost 5; bases outside the gene matches: 16. This CDR3 comprises 18 residues. CDR1 is MDHEN, CDR2 SYDVKM, per germline. CDR3 DNA sequence: TGTGCCAGCAGTCCAGGGACAGGGAAGGTCCTCGGGGATCAGCCCCAGCATTTT. This translates into CASSPGTGKVLGDQPQHF.

The chain has TRBV7-2 and TRBJ2-1; 7 bases agree with TRBD2. Trimming cost V 5 bases and J 3 bases; bases outside gene matches: 10. CDR3 length equals 16 residues. Germline CDR1 SGHTA, CDR2 FQGNSA. CDR3 region: CASSPSPTSCYNEQFF. DNA of the CDR3: TGTGCCAGCAGCCCCTCCCCGACTAGCTGCTACAATGAGCAGTTCTTC.

The rearrangement joins TRBV6-5 to TRBJ1-5, with D possibly TRBD1 on 5 matching bases. Germline loops: CDR1 MNHEY, CDR2 SVGAGI. V was clipped by 2 bases and J by 2 bases, with 13 bases between them. The CDR3 is 16 residues long. CDR3 nucleotides: TGTGCCAGCAGTTACAGCAGGGTGAGCGGCAATCAGCCCCAGCATTTT. Translating it yields CASSYSRVSGNQPQHF.

This clone has only one observation. The V call is TRBV18, the J call TRBJ2-5; TRBD2 is a possible D gene (6 bases). The CDR3 runs 15 residues. With 2 bases removed from V and 0 bases from J, the gap between germline ends came to 10 bases. Germline V gives CDR1 KGHSH, CDR2 LQKENI. The CDR3 nucleotides are TGTGCCAGCTCACCAGGAGGGGCTCACCAAGAGACCCAGTACTTC. Translated, it gives CASSPGGAHQETQYF.

This chain links TRBV7-2 with TRBJ2-7; D gene unclear. This CDR3 contains 14 residues. Germline V gene data show CDR1 as SGHTA and CDR2 as FQGNSA. Deletions cut 5 bases from V and 5 bases from J, with 16 bases between. The CDR3 DNA reads as TGTGCCAGCAGCCCACCCGAGTTGATCCACGAGCAGTACTTC. Amino acid sequence: CASSPPELIHEQYF.

The chain's CDR3 is CASSPNPGGETQYF. CDR3 nucleotide sequence: TGTGCCAGCAGCCCCAACCCCGGAGGTGAGACCCAGTACTTC. The chain couples TRBV7-2 to TRBJ2-5; D is perhaps TRBD2 (5 bases). Trimming left V 5 bases short and J 5 bases short, with 15 bases between. CDR3 size: 14 residues. CDR1 is SGHTA and CDR2 is FQGNSA in the germline V gene.